One and the same sample provided the 6 T cell receptor beta chains below, sequenced in a study of T cell responses to AZD1222 COVID-19 vaccine. Using immunoSEQ multiplex PCR, the repertoire was profiled, and TCRdb retains in-frame clones only, with some absent. The repertoire holds approximately 100,000 clones, around 94% seen once, with 2% to 2.5% in the top ten. Specimen: peripheral blood, collected on day 0 of AZD1222 vaccination. The receptors originated from an adult in good health.

The chain employs TRBV2 and TRBJ1-2; D is ambiguous. Trimming removed 1 base from V and 1 base from J, with 13 bases in between. Germline lookup yields CDR1 SNHLY and CDR2 FYNNEI. The CDR3 length is 16 residues. The CDR3 DNA reads as TGTGCCAGCAGTGAAGGGTTGAGAAGGATTAACTATGGCTACACCTTC. Its protein product is CASSEGLRRINYGYTF.

The gene calls are TRBV5-4 and TRBJ1-4, with D hard to call. Trimming removed 0 bases at V and 0 bases at J, with 6 bases between. CDR3 length: 15 residues. The germline V gene encodes CDR1 SGHNT and CDR2 YYREEE (reference sequence). CDR3 sequence reads: CASSLDGPTNEKLFF. For the CDR3, the DNA is TGTGCCAGCAGCTTGGACGGACCAACTAATGAAAAACTGTTTTTT.

V is TRBV5-6 and J is TRBJ2-7; either TRBD1 or TRBD2 may fit D (7 bases each). In germline, CDR1 is SGHDT, CDR2 YYEEEE. V dropped 5 bases and J dropped 6 bases, with 21 bases sitting between them. The CDR3 has 15 amino acids. The CDR3 protein is CASRGGGATGIEQYF. The CDR3 DNA is TGTGCCAGCAGGGGAGGGGGGGCGACAGGGATCGAGCAGTACTTC.

The chain employs TRBV3-1 (or the pseudogene TRBV3-2) and TRBJ1-1, with a weak D call TRBD1 (6 bases). The CDR3 loop spans 17 amino acids. Per germline, CDR1 LGHDT and CDR2 YNNKEL (reference sequence). Trimming took off 3 bases at V and 7 bases at J, with 24 bases between the two ends. The CDR3 is CASSHLIRGLDRNEAFF. CDR3 in DNA: TGTGCCAGCAGCCATTTAATCCGGGGCTTAGACAGGAATGAAGCTTTCTTT.

The chain couples TRBV5-5 to TRBJ2-5; TRBD1 agrees at 9 bases. From germline, CDR1 is SGHKS and CDR2 YYEKEE (reference sequence). The junction had 5 bases not matched to a gene; V was cut back by 0 bases and J by 5 bases. The CDR3 spans 15 residues. CDR3 amino acids: CASSLVNRGLETQYF. CDR3 nucleotides: TGTGCCAGCAGCTTGGTCAACAGGGGGCTGGAGACCCAGTACTTC.

The chain combines TRBV9 with TRBJ1-4, with 10 bases aligning to TRBD1. Looked up from germline, CDR1 is SGDLS and CDR2 is YYNGEE. V shed 3 bases and J 7 bases; nucleotides not matched to a gene: 6. This CDR3 contains 15 residues. DNA for the CDR3: TGTGCCAGCAGCGGACAGGGGGCTAAGGGTGAAAAACTGTTTTTT. Amino acids: CASSGQGAKGEKLFF.